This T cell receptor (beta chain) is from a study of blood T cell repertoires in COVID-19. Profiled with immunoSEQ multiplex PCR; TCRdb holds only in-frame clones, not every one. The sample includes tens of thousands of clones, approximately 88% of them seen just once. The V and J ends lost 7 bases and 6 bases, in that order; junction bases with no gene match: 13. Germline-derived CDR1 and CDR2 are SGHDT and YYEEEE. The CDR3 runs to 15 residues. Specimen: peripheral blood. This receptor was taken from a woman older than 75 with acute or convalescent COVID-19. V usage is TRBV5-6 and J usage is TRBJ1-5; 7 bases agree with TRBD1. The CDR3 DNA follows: TGTGCCAGCGGGATTAGGGGGCGGTTGGGTCAGCCCCAGCATTTT. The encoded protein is CASGIRGRLGQPQHF.